This entry lists 17 T cell receptor beta chains sequenced from one sample in a study of T cells after yellow fever vaccination (dated by TCRdb to between 2017 and 2020). Libraries were made using 5' RACE. TCRdb shows the sequencer as Illumina HiSeq 2500. Through fastp at Q25 and MiXCR, TCRdb rebuilt clones from the public reads, retaining in-frame beta chains. Under each unique CDR3 protein, matching rows form one entry showing the most common genes and DNA. This sample lists about 170,000 distinct CDR3 sequences; approximately 6.2% were detected once. The ten largest make up about 2.8% of the sample. Sample treatment or condition, as interpreted from the label and publication: live attenuated yellow fever vaccine strain. Sequencing was performed on CD4+ T cells sorted from PBMCs, taken on the day of the first yellow fever vaccination. The source is a man aged 18 to 35 who received the YFV17D yellow fever vaccine.

The sample holds many counts of this clonotype. The rearrangement uses TRBV3-1 and TRBJ2-1; no clear D gene. This CDR3 spans 15 amino acids. Trimming took 0 bases from V and 0 from J, leaving 6 bases between them. CDR1 is LGHDT and CDR2 is YNNKEL in the germline V gene (reference sequence). The CDR3 reads CASSQDWRSYNEQFF. The CDR3 region has the DNA TGTGCCAGCAGCCAAGATTGGCGCTCCTACAATGAGCAGTTCTTC.

This clonotype showed up many times. The V and J genes are TRBV24-1 and TRBJ2-1; D is possibly TRBD2 (6 bases). CDR1 and CDR2 from the germline V gene are KGHDR and SFDVKD. The CDR3 is made up of 15 amino acids. The V gene lost 4 bases and the J gene lost 5 bases, with 14 bases spanning the gap. The CDR3 DNA sequence: TGTGCCACCAGTGACCCCGCGGGGCCGGACAATGAGCAGTTCTTC. Amino acids: CATSDPAGPDNEQFF.

This clonotype was observed a handful of times. The rearrangement joins TRBV5-1 to TRBJ2-1; 7 positions agree with TRBD1. Germline V gene data show CDR1 as SGHRS and CDR2 as YFSETQ. Trimming at V came to 0 bases and at J to 2 bases, leaving 23 bases not matched to a gene. The CDR3 runs to 22 residues. This CDR3 is CASSLVWLSGTAHLLTYNEQFF. CDR3 bases: TGCGCCAGCAGCTTGGTTTGGCTCTCCGGGACAGCTCACTTATTGACCTACAATGAGCAGTTCTTC.

The chain is built from TRBV5-1 and TRBJ2-5; D is undetermined. The V end lost 1 base, the J end lost 4 bases, and 8 bases lay between the germline ends. The CDR3 runs to 13 residues. The germline CDR1 and CDR2 sequences are SGHRS and YFSETQ. CDR3 coding DNA: TGCGCCAGCAGCTTGCAGGATAGAGAGACCCAGTACTTC. This codes for CASSLQDRETQYF.

A remark on this clonotype: A much larger clone differs from this one at a single base, so this may be a read error. This chain joins TRBV28 and TRBJ2-1; D is ambiguous. V was cut by 8 bases and J by 7 bases, with 12 bases left in between. CDR1 is MDHEN, CDR2 SYDVKM, per germline. This CDR3 is built from 12 residues. For the CDR3, the DNA is TGTGCCAGCCGGGTAGAATTAAATGAGCAGTTCTTC. It translates to CASRVELNEQFF.

In this sample, this clonotype turned up many times. CDR3 in amino acids: CASSSKGITEAFF. CDR3 coding DNA: TGTGCCAGCAGCTCCAAGGGGATCACTGAAGCTTTCTTT. V is TRBV7-9 and J is TRBJ1-1; TRBD1 is a possible D gene (5 bases). V lost 4 bases and J 4 bases, leaving 10 bases between the germline ends. The CDR3 spans 13 residues. Looked up from germline, CDR1 is SEHNR and CDR2 is FQNEAQ (reference sequence).

Ten or more counts support this clonotype. The genes are TRBV5-1 and TRBJ1-1; the D is unclear. The CDR3 runs 13 residues. V was pared by 0 bases and J by 2 bases, with 5 bases between. The germline V gene has CDR1 SGHRS and CDR2 YFSETQ. CDR3 region: CASSLEFNTEAFF. Written as DNA, the CDR3 is TGCGCCAGCAGCTTGGAGTTTAACACTGAAGCTTTCTTT.

This clonotype was detected ten times or more. The rearrangement links TRBV7-2 to TRBJ2-3; the match to TRBD2 covers 13 bases. There are 16 residues in the CDR3. Per the germline V gene, CDR1 is SGHTA and CDR2 is FQGNSA. V gave up 4 bases and J gave up 1 base; unmatched junction bases: 2. The CDR3 bases are TGTGCCAGCAGCTCGGGACTAGCGGGGCGCACAGATACGCAGTATTTT. Amino acids: CASSSGLAGRTDTQYF.

This clonotype was detected many times. The chain combines TRBV7-2 with TRBJ2-7, with 7 bases lining up with TRBD2. The trim removed 2 bases at V and 0 bases at J, leaving 4 bases unmatched. This CDR3 is built from 15 residues. In germline, CDR1 is SGHTA, CDR2 FQGNSA. This chain's CDR3 is CASSLRGGSSYEQYF. CDR3 DNA sequence: TGTGCCAGCAGCTTAAGGGGCGGGAGCTCCTACGAGCAGTACTTC.

There are a few counts of this clonotype. The chain links TRBV20-1 to TRBJ2-7; D not certain. The CDR3 contains 13 residues. V gave up 5 bases and J gave up 3 bases, with 14 bases separating them. Germline CDR1 and CDR2: DFQATT and SNEGSKA (reference sequence). This chain's CDR3 is CSAGSWTLYEQYF. In DNA form, the CDR3 reads TGCAGTGCTGGATCTTGGACCCTCTACGAGCAGTACTTC.

This clonotype was recorded at least ten times. The chain is built from TRBV7-2 and TRBJ2-3; no firm D call. There are 13 residues in the CDR3. CDR1 SGHTA and CDR2 FQGNSA come from the germline V gene. Trimming pared 3 bases from V and 6 bases from J, leaving 10 bases between. Here the CDR3 reads CASSFQVPDTQYF. The CDR3 region has the DNA TGTGCCAGCAGCTTTCAGGTCCCTGATACGCAGTATTTT.

The chain uses TRBV4-2 and TRBJ2-7, with D possibly being TRBD1 or TRBD2 (5 bases each). The CDR3 has 15 residues. Germline V gene data show CDR1 as LGHNA and CDR2 as YNFKEQ. Deletions cut 0 bases from V and 2 bases from J, with 11 bases between. CDR3 coding DNA: TGTGCCAGCAGCCAAGAATCCCGGGGACCCTACGAGCAGTACTTC. As protein: CASSQESRGPYEQYF.

This clonotype was observed many times. The gene calls are TRBV5-1 and TRBJ1-1, with 7 bases lining up with TRBD1. V lost 3 bases, J lost 0 bases, and 2 bases stayed unmatched. This CDR3 is 14 amino acids long. The germline CDR1 and CDR2 sequences are SGHRS and YFSETQ. The CDR3 DNA reads as TGCGCCAGCAGCTCGACAGGGCTGAACACTGAAGCTTTCTTT. Translation: CASSSTGLNTEAFF.

The sample holds many counts of this clonotype. The chain combines TRBV20-1 with TRBJ2-3; 10 bases line up with TRBD1. Germline V CDR1 and CDR2: DFQATT, SNEGSKA (reference sequence). The V gene end was trimmed by 7 bases and the J gene end by 3 bases; junction bases not matched to a gene: 4. CDR3 length equals 13 residues. This chain's CDR3 is CSVPGQGTDTQYF. DNA of the CDR3: TGCAGTGTTCCGGGACAGGGGACAGATACGCAGTATTTT.

This clonotype was seen a few times. The chain is built from TRBV5-1 and TRBJ2-6; D possibly matches TRBD1 or TRBD2 (6 bases each). The CDR3 contains 16 residues. V was cut by 7 bases and J by 4 bases, with 18 bases left in between. Germline CDR1 SGHRS, CDR2 YFSETQ. The CDR3: CASGGGGGAGANVLTF. The CDR3 DNA reads as TGCGCCAGCGGAGGGGGTGGGGGCGCCGGGGCCAACGTCCTGACTTTC.

In its sample, this clonotype was seen a few times. This chain links TRBV7-2 with TRBJ2-1, with D possibly matching TRBD2 (6 bases). V was shortened by 3 bases and J by 3 bases, with 12 bases between the two germline ends. This CDR3 comprises 15 residues. Germline assignment: CDR1 SGHTA and CDR2 FQGNSA. The CDR3 sequence is CASSLRASVYNEQFF. The CDR3 nucleotides are TGTGCCAGCAGCTTGCGGGCTAGCGTCTACAATGAGCAGTTCTTC.

This clonotype was seen only a few times. The conserved phenylalanine or tryptophan is not found at the CDR3 terminus, so this likely reflects a read error. V is TRBV29-1 and J is TRBJ2-1, with D possibly matching TRBD2 (7 bases). V was shortened by 4 bases and J by 5 bases, with 21 bases between the two germline ends. CDR3 length: 16 residues. Germline-derived CDR1 and CDR2 are SQVTM and ANQGSEA. The CDR3 loop is CSVALLGGAPNNEQFL. The CDR3, as DNA: TGCAGCGTTGCTTTACTGGGGGGGGCTCCAAACAATGAGCAGTTCCTC.